These 8 T cell receptor beta chains were sequenced from one sample in a study of CD8 T cells in ankylosing spondylitis. Study outcomes and limitations: One TCR beta motif, made up of eight or nine highly homologous variants, appeared characteristic of ankylosing spondylitis blood.

No antigen is known for these receptors. TCRdb fed the 5' RACE reads into MiXCR, producing one record per CDR3 protein. The sample includes hundreds of thousands of distinct CDR3 sequences, 15% to 20% of them seen just once. Sequencing was done on a sample of blood, either unsorted or a sorted T cell fraction (not recorded which). These TCRs come from a male donor with ankylosing spondylitis.

This clonotype was detected only a few times. In nucleotides, the CDR3 is TGCAGCGTTGATCGGGGCTACGAGCAGTACTTC. Its translation: CSVDRGYEQYF. V is TRBV29-1 and J is TRBJ2-7; possibly TRBD2 for D (5 bases). V lost 3 bases and J 3 bases, leaving 6 bases between the germline ends. From germline, CDR1 is SQVTM and CDR2 ANQGSEA. This CDR3 is built from 11 residues.

This clonotype was picked up many times. J is TRBJ1-2 and V is TRBV12-3 or TRBV12-4, with D uncertain. Trimming left V 6 bases short and J 4 bases short, with 12 bases between. The CDR3 is made up of 13 amino acids. The CDR3 DNA sequence: TGTGCCAGCAGACCTGGTATAACCTATGGCTACACCTTC. Amino acid sequence: CASRPGITYGYTF.

The chain employs TRBV20-1 and TRBJ2-3; 10 positions agree with TRBD2. The CDR3 extends over 16 amino acids. The germline gives CDR1 DFQATT, CDR2 SNEGSKA (reference sequence). V was clipped by 3 bases and J by 2 bases; unmatched bases: 8. CDR3 protein: CSASEASGRDTDTQYF. The CDR3 bases are TGCAGTGCTAGTGAGGCTAGCGGGAGAGACACAGATACGCAGTATTTT.

This clonotype was counted between two and nine times. V is TRBV2 and J is TRBJ2-7; unclear D gene. V was cut by 8 bases and J by 8 bases, with 22 bases left in between. The CDR3 consists of 14 residues. Germline CDR1 is SNHLY and CDR2 is FYNNEI. The CDR3 is CASGDSESTSQQYF. CDR3 coding DNA: TGTGCCAGCGGAGATTCCGAATCTACCTCACAGCAGTACTTC.

The genes are TRBV10-3 and TRBJ2-1; D call uncertain. Germline V gene lookup returns CDR1 ENHRY and CDR2 SYGVKD. This CDR3 has 13 residues. V shed 10 bases and J shed 5 bases, with 15 bases lying between them. The CDR3 DNA sequence: TGTGCCACCACTCGCGAACCGAACAATGAGCAGTTCTTC. As protein: CATTREPNNEQFF.

At least ten counts were recorded for this clonotype. This chain links TRBV11-2 with TRBJ1-4, with D unclear. Trimming stripped 6 bases from V and 10 bases from J, with 12 bases between. This CDR3 region has 12 residues. Germline V gene sequence: CDR1 SGHAT, CDR2 FQNNGV. The DNA for the CDR3 is TGTGCCAGCAGTCGCTATGATGGAAAACTGTTTTTT. Its protein product is CASSRYDGKLFF. Drawing the rest from reference TRBV11-2 and TRBJ1-4, the complete variable domain is EAGVAQSPRYKIIEKRQSVAFWCNPISGHATLYWYQQILGQGPKLLIQFQNNGVVDDSQLPKDRFSAERLKGVDSTLKIQPAKLEDSAVYLCASSRYDGKLFFGSGTQLSVL.

The gene calls are TRBV15 and TRBJ1-2; D is unclear. V was clipped by 3 bases and J by 10 bases, with 18 bases between them. Per germline, CDR1 LNHNV and CDR2 YYDKDF (reference sequence). The CDR3 has 14 amino acids. The CDR3 region is CATSSSLLVGSYTF. Written as DNA, the CDR3 is TGTGCCACCAGCAGCTCTTTATTGGTAGGCTCCTACACCTTC.

The gene calls are TRBV19 and TRBJ2-1; D remains ambiguous. CDR1 and CDR2 from the germline V gene are LNHDA and SQIVND (reference sequence). The germline V and J ends were trimmed by 3 bases and 6 bases, with 15 bases remaining between them. This CDR3 contains 15 residues. The CDR3 is CASSMGRGVVNEQFF. CDR3 DNA sequence: TGTGCCAGTAGTATGGGCCGTGGAGTGGTCAATGAGCAGTTCTTC.